The 9 T cell receptor beta chains listed next were all sequenced from one sample in a study of T cells of healthy individuals. Via MiXCR, TCRdb re-called the 5' RACE reads, giving one row per CDR3 protein. The repertoire holds some 100,000 distinct CDR3 sequences, with 15% to 20% as singletons. These receptors were collected from a human donor in good health.

This clonotype is classed as medium-sized. V usage is TRBV20-1 and J usage is TRBJ2-7; tentatively, D is TRBD2 (5 bases). V was trimmed by 5 bases and J by 0 bases, leaving 14 bases between them. The CDR3 has 14 residues. Germline values: CDR1 DFQATT, CDR2 SNEGSKA (reference sequence). The CDR3 loop reads CSAFDSVRSYEQYF. The CDR3 DNA is TGCAGTGCTTTCGATAGCGTCCGCTCCTACGAGCAGTACTTC.

The table lists this clonotype with a few counts. The chain links TRBV7-9 to TRBJ2-7; 7 bases agree with TRBD1. The germline V gene encodes CDR1 SEHNR and CDR2 FQNEAQ (reference sequence). V dropped 1 base and J dropped 11; count of bases not matched to a gene: 8. The CDR3 runs 13 residues. The CDR3 DNA reads as TGTGCCAGCAGCTTAGAGGGGGCTACTGGGGAGTACTTC. Its protein is CASSLEGATGEYF.

This clonotype was detected only a few times. The chain joins TRBV10-3 to TRBJ2-2; D not certain. This CDR3 has 12 amino acids. Trimming left V 5 bases short and J 4 bases short, with 5 bases between. CDR1 and CDR2 (germline): ENHRY, SYGVKD. The CDR3 DNA sequence: TGTGCCATCAGTCAGCTCACCGGGGAGCTGTTTTTT. Amino acid sequence: CAISQLTGELFF.

The CDR3 nucleotides are TGTGCCAGCAGTCTAGCGGGGGGGCCTTATGAGCAGTTCTTC. Translation: CASSLAGGPYEQFF. The chain joins TRBV6-5 to TRBJ2-1; 12 nucleotides agree with TRBD2. CDR3 length: 14 amino acids. Germline-derived CDR1 and CDR2 are MNHEY and SVGAGI. Germline trimming cut 5 bases from V and 8 bases from J; bases unmatched to any gene: 4.

This clonotype was seen a few times. The V gene is TRBV7-3, the J gene TRBJ2-3; the match to TRBD2 covers 16 bases. V was pared by 5 bases and J by 0 bases, with 5 bases of the junction left unmatched. Per the germline V gene, CDR1 is SGHTA and CDR2 is FQGTGA. The CDR3 is 18 amino acids. Written as DNA, the CDR3 is TGTGCCAGCAGCCCGGGACTAGCGGGGGGGGGAAGCACAGATACGCAGTATTTT. It encodes CASSPGLAGGGSTDTQYF. The whole variable domain, filled in from reference TRBV7-3 and TRBJ2-3, reads GAGVSQTPSNKVTEKGKYVELRCDPISGHTALYWYRQSLGQGPEFLIYFQGTGAADDSGLPNDRFFAVRPEGSVSTLKIQRTERGDSAVYLCASSPGLAGGGSTDTQYFGPGTRLTVL.

This clonotype occurred many times. The rearrangement joins TRBV7-2 to TRBJ2-5, with D perhaps TRBD2 (5 bases). Looked up from germline, CDR1 is SGHTA and CDR2 is FQGNSA. This CDR3 region has 13 residues. V was trimmed by 1 base and J by 5 bases, leaving 8 bases between them. CDR3 sequence: CASSLEGGETQYF. The CDR3 DNA is TGTGCCAGCAGCTTAGAGGGCGGGGAGACCCAGTACTTC. The full variable domain, in which reference TRBV7-2 and TRBJ2-5 provide the parts outside the CDR3, is GAGVSQSPSNKVTEKGKDVELRCDPISGHTALYWYRQSLGQGLEFLIYFQGNSAPDKSGLPSDRFSAERTGGSVSTLTIQRTQQEDSAVYLCASSLEGGETQYFGPGTRLLVL.

This clonotype has at least ten counts. V gene TRBV6-5 combines with J gene TRBJ1-5; 10 nucleotides match TRBD1. J lost 6 bases, V lost 8 bases, and 7 bases had no gene match. The CDR3 consists of 14 residues. Germline V gives CDR1 MNHEY, CDR2 SVGAGI. CDR3 loop: CASRGQGMGQPQHF. CDR3 bases: TGTGCCAGCCGGGGACAGGGGATGGGTCAGCCCCAGCATTTT.

The chain joins TRBV4-3 to TRBJ1-1; 9 bases align to TRBD1. The CDR3 has 15 residues. Germline assignment: CDR1 LGHNA and CDR2 YSLEER. V shed 4 bases, J shed 5 bases, and the junction held 8 bases outside the gene matches. The CDR3 spells CASSPKYRGQTEAFF. The CDR3 bases are TGCGCCAGCAGCCCTAAATACAGGGGGCAGACTGAAGCTTTCTTT.

This clonotype was seen a few times. This chain uses TRBV2 with TRBJ2-1, with a weak D call TRBD2 (5 bases). This CDR3 contains 16 residues. Germline V gene sequence: CDR1 SNHLY, CDR2 FYNNEI. V lost 2 bases to trimming and J lost 7 bases, with 18 bases between them. CDR3 nucleotides: TGTGCCAGCAGTGAAAGGCCGGGGTCCCCAGGAAATGAGCAGTTCTTC. It codes for CASSERPGSPGNEQFF.